This T cell receptor (beta chain) emerged from a study of blood T cell repertoires in COVID-19. Across the study: PBMCs, B-cell-depleted T cells, or T cells were the source of the cDNA or gDNA that made up the material.

The CDR3 runs 14 residues. The germline V gene has CDR1 KGHSH and CDR2 LQKENI. The ends lost 3 bases at V and 10 bases at J; junction bases unmatched: 7. Methods used by the authors: Reference gene primer amplification gave nucleated cell count estimates. TCRdb keeps only in-frame clones here, not all; method: immunoSEQ multiplex PCR. V and J calls and clone size follow that table, whereas D and trimming were derived from the DNA. This sample yields 75,000 to 100,000 clones, of which approximately 77% are seen a single time; roughly 9.8% belongs to the top ten. This TCR came from a woman of 80 years or more with acute or convalescent COVID-19. What was sequenced was peripheral blood. J is TRBJ2-1 and V is TRBV18; 9 bases are shared with TRBD1. The CDR3 here is CASSPPGDRDEQFF. As DNA, the CDR3 is TGTGCCAGCTCACCCCCCGGGGACAGGGACGAGCAGTTCTTC.